This is a list of T cell receptor beta chains from one sample in a study of PD-1 blockade in classical Hodgkin lymphoma. The data were produced by immunoSEQ multiplex PCR, yet TCRdb's version contains in-frame clones alone and is incomplete. Here the sample spans under 30,000 clones, roughly 70% being singletons. The specimen was peripheral blood mononuclear cells (PBMCs), collected before the second cycle of nivolumab. The source of these receptors is a human donor with classical Hodgkin lymphoma. CDR3s include the opening cysteine and the closing phenylalanine or tryptophan. D genes are given only for firm matches. The size entry is marked missing in some rows and otherwise reads once, few, many or a size class.

size	D	V	J	DNA	CDR3
NA	TRBD1	TRBV5-1	TRBJ1-6	TGCGCCAGCAGCTTAGGGACAGAAAATTCACCCCTCCACTTT	CASSLGTENSPLHF
NA	NA	TRBV4-3	TRBJ2-3	TGCGCCAGCAGCCAAGACTTCCAGGTCCCCACAGATACGCAGTATTTT	CASSQDFQVPTDTQYF
NA	NA	TRBV27	TRBJ1-2	TGTGCCAGCAGTTTAATAGGGGCCGGCTATGGCTACACCTTC	CASSLIGAGYGYTF
NA	NA	TRBV7-9	TRBJ2-5	TGTGCCAGCAGCTCGACCGGGGCCCAAGAGACCCAGTACTTC	CASSSTGAQETQYF
few	TRBD2	TRBV7-8	TRBJ2-7	TGTGCCAGCCGGCCCGGGGGGGTCTACGAGCAGTACTTC	CASRPGGVYEQYF
NA	TRBD1	TRBV15	TRBJ2-7	TGTGCCACCAGCAGACCAGGACAGGGTTACGAGCAGTACTTC	CATSRPGQGYEQYF
few	NA	TRBV6-5	TRBJ2-2	TGTGCCAGCAGTTACTGGACCGGGGAGCTGTTTTTT	CASSYWTGELFF
medium-sized	NA	TRBV7-6	TRBJ2-3	TGTGCCAGCAGCTTGGGCACAGATACGCAGTATTTT	CASSLGTDTQYF
NA	NA	TRBV6-6	TRBJ2-5	TGTGCCAGCACCATAGGGGTAAACCAAGAGACCCAGTACTTC	CASTIGVNQETQYF
NA	NA	TRBV6-5	TRBJ2-5	TGTGCCAGCAGTTACGGGGAGACCCAGTACTTC	CASSYGETQYF
NA	NA	TRBV2	TRBJ1-5	TGTGCCAGCAGTGAATGGGACACCCGTAGCAATCAGCCCCAGCATTTT	CASSEWDTRSNQPQHF
once	TRBD1	TRBV29-1	TRBJ1-2	TGCAGCCTGGGACAGAACTATGGCTACACCTTC	CSLGQNYGYTF
NA	NA	TRBV19	TRBJ2-7	TGTGCCAGTAGTACCCGACAGTCCTACGAGCAGTACTTC	CASSTRQSYEQYF
NA	TRBD2	TRBV2	TRBJ2-3	TGTGCCAGTCTAGGCGGGGGGAACGACTATGATGATACGCAGTATTTT	CASLGGGNDYDDTQYF
NA	NA	TRBV5-1	TRBJ2-7	TGCGCCAGCAGCTTGGCCGTAGGTACCGAGCAGTACTTC	CASSLAVGTEQYF
NA	TRBD1	TRBV6-1	TRBJ1-4	TGTGCCACCCAGGGTTGGGACAGGGGAGGAGAAAAACTGTTTTTT	CATQGWDRGGEKLFF
few	TRBD2	TRBV7-9	TRBJ2-3	TGTGCCAGCGACGCAATACTAGCGGCAAGCACAGATACGCAGTATTTT	CASDAILAASTDTQYF
NA	TRBD2	TRBV6-1	TRBJ2-7	TGTGCCAGCAGTGGTGCTAGCGGGGGATCCTACGAGCAGTACTTC	CASSGASGGSYEQYF
NA	NA	TRBV6-4	TRBJ1-2	TGTGCCAGCAGTGACTACCCTCCAGGGGTGCATGGCTACACCTTC	CASSDYPPGVHGYTF
few	NA	TRBV7-9	TRBJ2-5	TGTGCCAGCAGCTTAGTCCCAGCAGGATTAGAGACCCAGTACTTC	CASSLVPAGLETQYF
NA	NA	TRBV5-1	TRBJ1-2	TGCGCCAGCAGCACCGGTGGGGTGCTACAGGAGTTACTCTATGGCTACACCTTC	CASSTGGVLQELLYGYTF
NA	NA	TRBV7-2	TRBJ2-1	TGTGCCAGCAGCTTAGCCTCGGATACATACAATGAGCAGTTCTTC	CASSLASDTYNEQFF
few	TRBD2	TRBV10-3	TRBJ2-1	TGTGCCATCAGTGACGGGCCGTGGGTTCTAGCGGGGGGTAGGGTCTTC	CAISDGPWVLAGGRVF
NA	TRBD1	TRBV18	TRBJ1-5	TGTGCCAGCTCACCCGGGACAGGAAAGGCTCAGCCCCAGCATTTT	CASSPGTGKAQPQHF
NA	TRBD1	TRBV4-2	TRBJ1-2	TGTGCCAGCAGCCCAAGGGCAGGACAGGGCTATGGCTACACCTTC	CASSPRAGQGYGYTF
NA	TRBD1	TRBV29-1	TRBJ2-7	TGCAGCGTTGGTGCCAGCCGGACAGGGTCGAGCTACGAGCAGTACTTC	CSVGASRTGSSYEQYF
NA	NA	TRBV5-4	TRBJ1-3	TGTGCCAGCAGCTGGGGCGGAGGAGGAAACACCATATATTTT	CASSWGGGGNTIYF
few	NA	TRBV30	TRBJ1-6	TGTGCCTGGAGTGACACTTGGGTTGCCCTCCACTTT	CAWSDTWVALHF
NA	NA	TRBV6-5	TRBJ2-3	TGTGCCAGCAGTTTCCGACAGGACACAGATACGCAGTATTTT	CASSFRQDTDTQYF
few	NA	TRBV6-1	TRBJ1-1	TGTGCCAGCAGTGAAGGTGGGGAGAACACTGAAGCTTTCTTT	CASSEGGENTEAFF
NA	TRBD2	TRBV30	TRBJ2-1	TGTGCCTGGAGTCTCCGGGGGGGCCGCCCTGAGCAGTTCTTC	CAWSLRGGRPEQFF
NA	NA	TRBV30	TRBJ2-7	TGTGCCTGGAGTCCAGGTACCTACGAGCAGTACTTC	CAWSPGTYEQYF
few	TRBD2	TRBV19	TRBJ2-5	TGTGCCAGTAGTATATCTATTGGACTAGCGACCTTTAACCAAGAGACCCAGTACTTC	CASSISIGLATFNQETQYF
few	NA	TRBV27	TRBJ1-5	TGTGCCAGCAGTTTATCCAGGGGCGGCAATCAGCCCCAGCATTTT	CASSLSRGGNQPQHF
NA	NA	TRBV6-5	TRBJ1-2	TGTGCCAGCCTCCCCACGGGGAATAACTATGGCTACACCTTC	CASLPTGNNYGYTF
NA	NA	TRBV29-1	TRBJ1-3	TGCAGCGTTGAATATCCGAACGAAATCAGGGGCTCTGGAAACACCATATATTTT	CSVEYPNEIRGSGNTIYF
once	NA	TRBV11-2	TRBJ1-5	TGTGCCAGCAGCCGGACACGGACCTCGCCCCAGCATTTT	CASSRTRTSPQHF
once	NA	TRBV19	TRBJ2-7	TGTGCCAGTTCCCCGGACCGAAAACAAAACAGGGGACGGACTAAAAATAGCTCCTACGAGCAGTACTTC	CASSPDRKQNRGRTKNSSYEQYF
NA	NA	TRBV7-2	TRBJ1-2	TGTGCCAGCAGCTTAGTGGGCGGAGGCTACACCTTC	CASSLVGGGYTF
NA	NA	TRBV7-9	TRBJ2-7	TGTGCCAGCAGCGCCATGTCAGGCTCCTACGAGCAGTACTTC	CASSAMSGSYEQYF
NA	NA	TRBV6-1	TRBJ1-2	TGTGCCAGCAGTGAAGGGGGAGCCATTAACTATGGCTACACCTTC	CASSEGGAINYGYTF
NA	TRBD2	TRBV28	TRBJ2-1	TGTGCCAGCAGCCCTGGACTAGCGGTCAATGAGCAGTTCTTC	CASSPGLAVNEQFF
few	NA	TRBV28	TRBJ2-1	TGTGCCAGCAGTTCTGTCGGGGGCATTTACAATGAGCAGTTCTTC	CASSSVGGIYNEQFF